This is a list of T cell receptor beta chains from one sample in a study of cytomegalovirus exposure and HLA in healthy donors. Generated by immunoSEQ multiplex PCR, the TCRdb table keeps only in-frame clones and is missing some. The table shows some 110,000 clones, with about 79% occurring only once. Sequencing was performed on PBMCs. All receptors come from a woman aged 18-29 years in good health and CMV-seropositive. CDR3s include the opening cysteine and the closing phenylalanine or tryptophan. Fields, in order: V gene, J gene, clone size, D gene, CDR3 DNA, CDR3 protein. The D gene is left open where the match is weak. For some rows the clone size is stated as once, few or many, or as a class when expanded; others skip it.

V gene: TRBV6-1
J gene: TRBJ2-1
clone size: -
D gene: -
CDR3 DNA: TGTGCCAGCAGTGAAAGCCCAGGCGGGTTCAATGAGCAGTTCTTC
CDR3 protein: CASSESPGGFNEQFF

V gene: TRBV11-3
J gene: TRBJ2-3
clone size: -
D gene: TRBD1
CDR3 DNA: TGTGCCAGCAGCCGCGGGACAGGGGGCGAAGATACGCAGTATTTT
CDR3 protein: CASSRGTGGEDTQYF

V gene: TRBV30
J gene: TRBJ1-3
clone size: -
D gene: TRBD1
CDR3 DNA: TGTGCCTGGAGTGTTGGACAGGGCTACGACACCATATATTTT
CDR3 protein: CAWSVGQGYDTIYF

V gene: TRBV11-1
J gene: TRBJ2-1
clone size: -
D gene: TRBD2
CDR3 DNA: TGTGCCAGCAGCACGCGGACTAGCGGGGCCTACAATGAGCAGTTCTTC
CDR3 protein: CASSTRTSGAYNEQFF

V gene: TRBV19
J gene: TRBJ2-5
clone size: few
D gene: TRBD1
CDR3 DNA: TGTGCCAGTAGACGACAGGGGGTAAGGGAGACCCAGTACTTC
CDR3 protein: CASRRQGVRETQYF

V gene: TRBV18
J gene: TRBJ2-7
clone size: -
D gene: TRBD2
CDR3 DNA: TGTGCCAGCTCACCGAGGACTAGCGGGAGCTACGAGCAGTACTTC
CDR3 protein: CASSPRTSGSYEQYF

V gene: TRBV6-5
J gene: TRBJ1-1
clone size: -
D gene: -
CDR3 DNA: TGTGCCAGCAGTCGCAGGGTAACGACTGAAGCTTTCTTT
CDR3 protein: CASSRRVTTEAFF

V gene: TRBV7-3
J gene: TRBJ2-3
clone size: -
D gene: -
CDR3 DNA: TGTGCCAGCAGCTTCGAGATCACAGATACGCAGTATTTT
CDR3 protein: CASSFEITDTQYF

V gene: TRBV19
J gene: TRBJ1-2
clone size: -
D gene: -
CDR3 DNA: TGTGCCCCCGAAACCAGGAATGGCTACACCTTC
CDR3 protein: CAPETRNGYTF

V gene: TRBV10-2
J gene: TRBJ1-3
clone size: -
D gene: -
CDR3 DNA: TGCGCCAGCAATTCAGGGACTGGAAACACCATATATTTT
CDR3 protein: CASNSGTGNTIYF

V gene: TRBV28
J gene: TRBJ1-1
clone size: -
D gene: -
CDR3 DNA: TGTGCCACCTACAGGGATACTGAAGCTTTCTTT
CDR3 protein: CATYRDTEAFF

V gene: TRBV4-1
J gene: TRBJ2-7
clone size: -
D gene: TRBD2
CDR3 DNA: TGCGCCAGCAGCCCCGGGGGGAACCACGAGCAGTACTTC
CDR3 protein: CASSPGGNHEQYF

V gene: TRBV30
J gene: TRBJ2-7
clone size: -
D gene: TRBD1
CDR3 DNA: TGTGCCTGGAACCGACAGGGTAACGAGCAGTACTTC
CDR3 protein: CAWNRQGNEQYF

V gene: TRBV5-1
J gene: TRBJ1-1
clone size: -
D gene: TRBD1
CDR3 DNA: TGCGCCAGCAGCACAGGGACAGGCGAAGCTTTCTTT
CDR3 protein: CASSTGTGEAFF

V gene: TRBV28
J gene: TRBJ2-3
clone size: -
D gene: -
CDR3 DNA: TGTGCCAGCAGATCGGGGGATACGCAGTATTTT
CDR3 protein: CASRSGDTQYF

V gene: TRBV5-1
J gene: TRBJ2-1
clone size: -
D gene: TRBD2
CDR3 DNA: TGCGCCAGCAGCCGGCCGGAACTAGCGGGAGGCGATGAGCAGTTCTTC
CDR3 protein: CASSRPELAGGDEQFF

V gene: TRBV25-1
J gene: TRBJ2-4
clone size: few
D gene: TRBD1
CDR3 DNA: TGTGCCAGCAGTGAAGACAGGGGGATAGCCAAAAACATTCAGTACTTC
CDR3 protein: CASSEDRGIAKNIQYF

V gene: TRBV9
J gene: TRBJ2-5
clone size: -
D gene: -
CDR3 DNA: TGTGCCAGCAGCCCCCAGGCAGGGCAAGAGACCCAGTACTTC
CDR3 protein: CASSPQAGQETQYF

V gene: TRBV10-3
J gene: TRBJ2-7
clone size: -
D gene: -
CDR3 DNA: TGTGCCATCAGTGGAGGGTACGAGCAGTACTTC
CDR3 protein: CAISGGYEQYF

V gene: TRBV6-1
J gene: TRBJ1-3
clone size: -
D gene: -
CDR3 DNA: TGTGCCAGCACCCACAGGAGCTCTGGAAACACCATATATTTT
CDR3 protein: CASTHRSSGNTIYF

V gene: TRBV5-1
J gene: TRBJ1-5
clone size: -
D gene: -
CDR3 DNA: TGCGCCAGCAGCTGGGCCATCAATCAGCCCCAGCATTTT
CDR3 protein: CASSWAINQPQHF

V gene: TRBV27
J gene: TRBJ1-4
clone size: -
D gene: -
CDR3 DNA: TGTGCCAGCAGAAGGGGAAATGAAAAACTGTTTTTT
CDR3 protein: CASRRGNEKLFF

V gene: TRBV18
J gene: TRBJ1-5
clone size: -
D gene: -
CDR3 DNA: TGTGCCAGCTCGCCTCAGTCCAATCAGCCCCAGCATTTT
CDR3 protein: CASSPQSNQPQHF

V gene: TRBV6-5
J gene: TRBJ2-3
clone size: -
D gene: -
CDR3 DNA: TGTGCCAACCGGGAGAGTGCAGATACGCAGTATTTT
CDR3 protein: CANRESADTQYF

V gene: TRBV6-1
J gene: TRBJ1-5
clone size: few
D gene: TRBD1
CDR3 DNA: TGTGCCAGCAGAAAGACAGGGGCCCTGTATCAGCCCCAGCATTTT
CDR3 protein: CASRKTGALYQPQHF

V gene: TRBV30
J gene: TRBJ1-4
clone size: -
D gene: -
CDR3 DNA: TGTGCCTGGGCGACAGACGAAAAACTGTTTTTT
CDR3 protein: CAWATDEKLFF

V gene: TRBV11-3
J gene: TRBJ2-1
clone size: -
D gene: -
CDR3 DNA: TGTGCCAGCAGCTACCCCCGGGCGCGGGACGGGAGCTCCTACAATGAGCAGTTCTTC
CDR3 protein: CASSYPRARDGSSYNEQFF

V gene: TRBV15
J gene: TRBJ1-1
clone size: -
D gene: -
CDR3 DNA: TGTGCCACCAGCAGAGATAGGAACAGGAACACTGAAGCTTTCTTT
CDR3 protein: CATSRDRNRNTEAFF

V gene: TRBV5-1
J gene: TRBJ2-7
clone size: -
D gene: -
CDR3 DNA: TGCGCCAGCAGCTTGGCCGACACTTCCTACGAGCAGTACTTC
CDR3 protein: CASSLADTSYEQYF

V gene: TRBV7-6
J gene: TRBJ2-7
clone size: -
D gene: TRBD1
CDR3 DNA: TGTGCCAGCAGCTTAGCGTCCCTAACAGGGGGCTACGAGCAGTACTTC
CDR3 protein: CASSLASLTGGYEQYF

V gene: TRBV5-1
J gene: TRBJ2-3
clone size: few
D gene: TRBD2
CDR3 DNA: TGCGCCAGCAGCCTTCTAGCGGGGGGGGGAGATACGCAGTATTTT
CDR3 protein: CASSLLAGGGDTQYF

V gene: TRBV6-1
J gene: TRBJ1-1
clone size: -
D gene: TRBD1
CDR3 DNA: TGTGCCAGCACCCGGACAGGTAACACTGAAGCTTTCTTT
CDR3 protein: CASTRTGNTEAFF

V gene: TRBV9
J gene: TRBJ2-7
clone size: -
D gene: -
CDR3 DNA: TGTGCCAGCAGCGTAGGAATAACGAGCTCCTACGAGCAGTACTTC
CDR3 protein: CASSVGITSSYEQYF

V gene: TRBV7-9
J gene: TRBJ1-6
clone size: -
D gene: TRBD1
CDR3 DNA: TGTGCCAGCAGCTCCCCCGGACAGGGGAATTCACCCCTCCACTTT
CDR3 protein: CASSSPGQGNSPLHF

V gene: TRBV27
J gene: TRBJ2-5
clone size: -
D gene: TRBD2
CDR3 DNA: TGTGCCAGCAGTTTCTCCCTGAGGATAGCGGGAGAGACCCAGTACTTC
CDR3 protein: CASSFSLRIAGETQYF

V gene: TRBV15
J gene: TRBJ2-3
clone size: -
D gene: -
CDR3 DNA: TGTGCCACCAGCAGAGGACAGGTATCTAGCACAGATACGCAGTATTTT
CDR3 protein: CATSRGQVSSTDTQYF

V gene: TRBV5-8
J gene: TRBJ2-7
clone size: -
D gene: -
CDR3 DNA: TGTGCCAGCATCTCACCCCCCAGGCCCATCTACGAGCAGTACTTC
CDR3 protein: CASISPPRPIYEQYF

V gene: TRBV5-6
J gene: TRBJ2-7
clone size: -
D gene: TRBD2
CDR3 DNA: TGTGCCAGCAGCTCCGGTATCCCAGGACTAGCGGGCTACGAGCAGTACTTC
CDR3 protein: CASSSGIPGLAGYEQYF

V gene: TRBV20-1
J gene: TRBJ1-1
clone size: few
D gene: -
CDR3 DNA: TGCAGTGCTCTGGGGAGTGAAGCTTTCTTT
CDR3 protein: CSALGSEAFF

V gene: TRBV27
J gene: TRBJ1-2
clone size: -
D gene: -
CDR3 DNA: TGTGCCAGCAGTTCCCTGCAGGGTAACTATGGCTACACCTTC
CDR3 protein: CASSSLQGNYGYTF

V gene: TRBV2
J gene: TRBJ2-5
clone size: -
D gene: TRBD1
CDR3 DNA: TGTGCCAGCAGACTTCGACAGGGGGCGAAAGAGACCCAGTACTTC
CDR3 protein: CASRLRQGAKETQYF

V gene: TRBV2
J gene: TRBJ1-1
clone size: -
D gene: TRBD1
CDR3 DNA: TGTGCCAGCAGTGGGGACAGGTGGAACACTGAAGCTTTCTTT
CDR3 protein: CASSGDRWNTEAFF

V gene: TRBV19
J gene: TRBJ2-5
clone size: -
D gene: -
CDR3 DNA: TGTGCCAGTAAGGGGCCGGAGACCCAGTACTTC
CDR3 protein: CASKGPETQYF

V gene: TRBV5-1
J gene: TRBJ1-5
clone size: -
D gene: TRBD1
CDR3 DNA: TGCGCCAGCAGCCCCGACAGGGGGAATCAGCCCCAGCATTTT
CDR3 protein: CASSPDRGNQPQHF

V gene: TRBV5-6
J gene: TRBJ2-3
clone size: -
D gene: TRBD2
CDR3 DNA: TGTGCCAGCAGCTCTAGCGGTAGCACAGATACGCAGTATTTT
CDR3 protein: CASSSSGSTDTQYF

V gene: TRBV19
J gene: TRBJ2-4
clone size: -
D gene: TRBD1
CDR3 DNA: TGTGCCAGTAGTCTTTACAGGGGGAATTTGAAAAACATTCAGTACTTC
CDR3 protein: CASSLYRGNLKNIQYF